This T cell receptor (beta chain) was identified in a study of T cells in Graves' hyperthyroidism and ophthalmopathy. Template material for amplifying TCR beta CDR3 regions consisted of RNA transcripts. A first-round RT-PCR of the TCR CDR3 used the HTBI primer set. TCRdb redid the calling of the multiplex PCR reads with MiXCR, one entry per CDR3 protein. The sample includes 500,000 to 800,000 distinct CDR3 sequences, approximately 42% seen only once; the top ten take about 7.2%. Study observations and caveats: Most clonotypes that expanded in the thyroid above 0.001 also showed up in blood. In the analysis, a 13 V-J model separated ophthalmopathy from stable hyperthyroidism.

This clonotype was found a few times. Antigen unknown. Researchers barred patients who had uncontrolled infection, other autoimmune disease, pregnancy or lactation. Diagnosis rested on symptoms, serum thyroxine and TRAb, thyroid ultrasound, and orbital computed tomography. This clonotype was obtained from an adult man with Graves' disease, either hyperthyroidism or ophthalmopathy (not recorded which). The sequenced sample was peripheral blood or thyroid tissue (not recorded which).

In DNA form, the CDR3 reads TGTGCCAGCAGTTACTCTGTGGCACCGAACACCGGGGAGCTGTTTTTT. Its protein product is CASSYSVAPNTGELFF. The V gene is TRBV6-1, the J gene TRBJ2-2; D not certain. This CDR3 spans 16 amino acids. The germline gives CDR1 MNHNS, CDR2 SASEGT. The ends were cut back, 5 bases at V and 0 bases at J, with 13 bases in the middle.